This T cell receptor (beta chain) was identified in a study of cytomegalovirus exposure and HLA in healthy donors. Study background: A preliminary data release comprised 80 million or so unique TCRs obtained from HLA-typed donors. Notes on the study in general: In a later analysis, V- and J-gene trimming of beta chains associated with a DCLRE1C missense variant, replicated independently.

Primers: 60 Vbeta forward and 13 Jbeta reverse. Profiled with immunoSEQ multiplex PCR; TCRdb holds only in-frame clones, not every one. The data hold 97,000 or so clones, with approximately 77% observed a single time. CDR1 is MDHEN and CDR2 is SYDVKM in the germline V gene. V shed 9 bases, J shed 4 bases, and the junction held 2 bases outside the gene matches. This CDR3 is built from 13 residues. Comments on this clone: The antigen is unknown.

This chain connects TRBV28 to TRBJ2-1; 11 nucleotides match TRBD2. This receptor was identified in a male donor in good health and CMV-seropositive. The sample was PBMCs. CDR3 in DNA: TGTGCCAGTTTAGCGGGAGGGTACAATGAGCAGTTCTTC. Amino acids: CASLAGGYNEQFF.